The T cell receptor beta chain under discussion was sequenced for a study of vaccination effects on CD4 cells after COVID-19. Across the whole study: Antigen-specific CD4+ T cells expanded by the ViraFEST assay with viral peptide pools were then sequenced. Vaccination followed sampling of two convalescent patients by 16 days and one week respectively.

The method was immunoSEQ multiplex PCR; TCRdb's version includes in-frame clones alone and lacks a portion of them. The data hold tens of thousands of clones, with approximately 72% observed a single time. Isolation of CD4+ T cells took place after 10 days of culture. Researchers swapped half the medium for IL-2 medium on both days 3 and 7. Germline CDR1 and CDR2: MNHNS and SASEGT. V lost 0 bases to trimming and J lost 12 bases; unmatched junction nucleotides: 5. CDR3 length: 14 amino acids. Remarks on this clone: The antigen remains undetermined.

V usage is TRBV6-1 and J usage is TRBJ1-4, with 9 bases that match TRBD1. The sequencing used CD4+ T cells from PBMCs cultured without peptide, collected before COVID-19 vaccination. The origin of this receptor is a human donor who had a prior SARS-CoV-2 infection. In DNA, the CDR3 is TGTGCCAGCAGTGAAGCGGGCGGGACAGGGCAACTGTTTTTT. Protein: CASSEAGGTGQLFF.